Listed below are T cell receptor beta chains from one sample, sequenced in a study of blood T cells in healthy people across ages. TCRdb reprocessed the 5' RACE reads via MiXCR and lists one record per CDR3 protein. Here the sample spans 550,000 to 750,000 distinct CDR3 sequences, around 21% being singletons. The sample was blood. These receptors all come from a man between 65 and 85 years old in good health. CDR3s include the opening cysteine and the closing phenylalanine or tryptophan. The D gene is left open where the match is weak. Part of the rows lack a size; the others show once, few, many or a class for expanded clones.

V	J	D	size	CDR3	DNA
TRBV28	TRBJ2-7	.	few	CASRPGSRASEQYF	TGTGCCAGCAGACCCGGGTCCCGTGCGTCCGAGCAGTACTTC
TRBV20-1	TRBJ2-3	.	.	CSARDQQYTDTQYF	TGCAGTGCTAGAGATCAACAGTACACAGATACGCAGTATTTT
TRBV29-1	TRBJ1-2	.	.	CSVSQGNYGYTF	TGCAGCGTTTCCCAGGGAAACTATGGCTACACCTTC
TRBV20-1	TRBJ2-3	TRBD2	few	CSAKLTGTSGSTDTQYF	TGCAGTGCCAAGCTTACTGGGACTAGCGGGAGCACAGATACGCAGTATTTT
TRBV4-1	TRBJ2-1	.	.	CARSQHNTGSSYNEQFF	TGCGCCCGCAGCCAACATAACACAGGGTCCTCCTACAATGAGCAGTTCTTC
TRBV7-9	TRBJ2-1	TRBD2	.	CASSLVGAGVFNEQFF	TGTGCCAGCAGCTTAGTTGGAGCGGGAGTTTTTAATGAGCAGTTCTTC
TRBV27	TRBJ2-1	TRBD2	few	CASSSSSGNYNEQFF	TGTGCCAGCAGTTCTTCTAGCGGCAACTACAATGAGCAGTTCTTC
TRBV9	TRBJ2-7	.	.	CASSPVVGNTYEQYF	TGTGCCAGCAGCCCCGTCGTCGGGAATACCTACGAGCAGTACTTC
TRBV28	TRBJ2-5	TRBD2	once	CASSPPGLGMETQYF	TGTGCCAGCAGTCCGCCGGGACTAGGGATGGAGACCCAGTACTTC
TRBV4-2	TRBJ2-3	TRBD2	many	CASSHWTSGSTDTQYF	TGTGCCAGCAGCCACTGGACTAGCGGCAGCACAGATACGCAGTATTTT
TRBV14	TRBJ1-4	TRBD1	few	CASSEQGKKLFF	TGTGCCAGCAGCGAACAGGGGAAAAAACTGTTTTTT
TRBV6-1	TRBJ2-3	TRBD2	.	CASSKGGGSSGYTQYF	TGTGCCAGCAGTAAAGGCGGGGGGAGTTCTGGGTATACGCAGTATTTT
TRBV6-2/TRBV6-3	TRBJ2-3	TRBD1	few	CASSYDRDRGKNTDTQYF	TGTGCCAGCAGTTACGACCGGGACAGGGGAAAGAACACAGATACGCAGTATTTT
TRBV20-1	TRBJ2-7	TRBD2	few	CSARVLAGAYEQYF	TGCAGTGCTAGGGTACTAGCGGGAGCCTACGAGCAGTACTTC
TRBV29-1	TRBJ2-3	.	.	CSVAESTDTQYF	TGCAGCGTTGCTGAAAGCACAGATACGCAGTATTTT
TRBV18	TRBJ2-5	.	.	CASSPSKGRNQETQYF	TGTGCCAGCTCACCAAGTAAGGGACGGAACCAAGAGACCCAGTACTTC
TRBV6-1	TRBJ2-4	.	.	CASSEGSTTYNNIQYF	TGTGCCAGCAGTGAAGGGTCGACCACATACAATAACATTCAGTACTTC
TRBV3-1	TRBJ2-5	TRBD2	few	CASSQLALGGETQYF	TGTGCCAGCAGCCAGCTAGCGTTGGGGGGGGAGACCCAGTACTTC
TRBV6-5	TRBJ2-4	TRBD1	.	CASSYLTGTKNIQYF	TGTGCCAGCAGTTACTTGACAGGGACCAAAAACATTCAGTACTTC
TRBV28	TRBJ2-7	.	once	CATYGGAYEQYF	TGTGCCACCTACGGAGGGGCCTACGAGCAGTACTTC
TRBV6-5	TRBJ1-1	.	.	CASLQDLNTEAFF	TGTGCCAGCCTACAGGACCTGAACACTGAAGCTTTCTTT
TRBV7-9	TRBJ1-1	.	once	CASSRNWRGQAFF	TGTGCCAGCAGCCGAAATTGGCGGGGGCAAGCTTTCTTT
TRBV7-2	TRBJ1-3	.	.	CASSFKGGSGNTIYF	TGTGCCAGCAGCTTCAAAGGAGGGTCTGGAAACACCATATATTTT
TRBV18	TRBJ2-5	.	many	CASSPTRDREETQYF	TGTGCCAGCTCACCAACTCGGGACCGAGAAGAGACCCAGTACTTC
TRBV20-1	TRBJ2-3	TRBD1	.	CSATNPGTDATDTQYF	TGCAGTGCTACGAACCCCGGGACAGATGCAACAGATACGCAGTATTTT
TRBV7-2	TRBJ2-3	TRBD2	few	CASSLALGAGTDTQYF	TGTGCCAGCAGCTTAGCGTTAGGAGCGGGAACTGATACGCAGTATTTT
TRBV7-3	TRBJ2-5	TRBD2	.	CASSPGGGSTQYF	TGTGCCAGCAGCCCCGGCGGGGGTTCGACCCAGTACTTC
TRBV4-3	TRBJ2-7	.	once	CASSRFRTASYKQYF	TGCGCCAGCAGTCGATTCCGGACTGCTTCCTACAAGCAGTACTTC
TRBV20-1	TRBJ2-3	TRBD2	many	CSARDSGRGTDTQYF	TGCAGTGCTAGAGATAGCGGGAGGGGCACAGATACGCAGTATTTT
TRBV5-1	TRBJ2-1	.	few	CASSLAGAGEQFF	TGCGCCAGCAGCTTGGCCGGGGCGGGGGAGCAGTTCTTC
TRBV9	TRBJ2-7	.	.	CASSVDSTGHSYEQYF	TGTGCCAGCAGCGTAGATTCAACAGGCCACTCCTACGAGCAGTACTTC
TRBV5-1	TRBJ2-7	.	.	CASSETGLDSYEQYF	TGCGCCAGCAGCGAGACGGGACTGGACTCCTACGAGCAGTACTTC
TRBV5-1	TRBJ2-7	.	.	CASSLAGHEQYF	TGCGCCAGCAGCTTGGCCGGGCACGAGCAGTACTTC
TRBV2	TRBJ2-7	.	.	CASRPGVSFYEQYF	TGTGCCAGCAGACCAGGGGTCTCCTTTTACGAGCAGTACTTC
TRBV7-9	TRBJ1-6	.	few	CASSLGRPDNSPLHF	TGTGCCAGCAGCTTAGGGAGACCGGATAATTCACCCCTCCACTTT
TRBV20-1	TRBJ2-5	.	many	CSARDNPLETQYF	TGCAGTGCTAGAGATAACCCCCTCGAGACCCAGTACTTC
TRBV5-6	TRBJ1-2	.	many	CASMGRANYGYTF	TGTGCCAGCATGGGCAGGGCTAACTATGGCTACACCTTC
TRBV6-6	TRBJ2-7	.	many	CASSYRTGTLSYEQYF	TGTGCCAGCAGCTATAGAACCGGGACCCTGTCCTACGAGCAGTACTTC
TRBV11-2	TRBJ1-4	.	few	CASSFPEGATNEKLFF	TGTGCCAGCAGTTTCCCCGAGGGTGCAACTAATGAAAAACTGTTTTTT
TRBV11-2	TRBJ2-5	.	few	CASTQGLAWQETQYF	TGTGCCAGCACCCAGGGCCTAGCTTGGCAAGAGACCCAGTACTTC
TRBV29-1	TRBJ2-3	TRBD2	.	CSVALRAGNTDTQYF	TGCAGCGTTGCTCTTCGAGCGGGAAATACAGATACGCAGTATTTT
TRBV27	TRBJ2-7	TRBD1	many	CASRDRTYEQYF	TGTGCCAGCAGGGACAGGACGTACGAGCAGTACTTC
TRBV7-9	TRBJ2-1	.	.	CASSDTGTTWSEQFF	TGTGCCAGCAGCGACACCGGGACAACCTGGAGTGAGCAGTTCTTC
TRBV5-1	TRBJ2-5	TRBD1	many	CASSEGQGDETQYF	TGCGCCAGCAGCGAAGGACAGGGAGACGAGACCCAGTACTTC
TRBV20-1	TRBJ2-7	TRBD2	few	CSARGDYPYEQYF	TGCAGTGCTAGAGGGGACTACCCCTACGAGCAGTACTTC
TRBV12-3/TRBV12-4	TRBJ2-7	TRBD2	few	CASTDSGRALREQYF	TGTGCCAGCACCGATAGCGGGAGGGCCCTCCGCGAGCAGTACTTC
TRBV5-1	TRBJ1-3	.	many	CASSLEGGSGNTIYF	TGCGCCAGCAGCTTGGAGGGCGGCTCTGGAAACACCATATATTTT
TRBV24-1	TRBJ2-1	.	few	CATSDSTGNEQFF	TGTGCCACCAGTGATTCTACAGGGAATGAGCAGTTCTTC